What follows are 24 T cell receptor beta chains derived from one specimen sequenced in a study of shared clonotypes between healthy human individuals. The protocol was immunoSEQ multiplex PCR, while the TCRdb copy is restricted to in-frame clones and leaves out a portion. Of almost 750,000 clones listed, 72% were seen once; the top ten hold around 1.8%. Sequenced: memory CD4+ T cells sorted from blood. The subset denotes: CD45RA-negative fraction. The receptors stem from a woman younger than 45 in good health.

The V call is TRBV28, the J call TRBJ2-7; 9 nucleotides agree with TRBD2. CDR1 and CDR2 from the germline V gene are MDHEN and SYDVKM. The CDR3 spans 15 residues. After removal of 6 bases from V and 1 base from J, the junction contained 7 bases not matched to a gene. For the CDR3, the DNA is TGTGCCAGCAGGCGGCTAGCGGGACCTTCCTACGAGCAGTACTTC. This encodes CASRRLAGPSYEQYF.

A note on this clone: Other nucleotide sequences from this sample produce the same CDR3. V and J are TRBV27 and TRBJ2-2, with D unclear. The CDR3 consists of 13 residues. Trimming left V 4 bases short and J 1 base short, with 4 bases between. Germline V gives CDR1 MNHEY, CDR2 SMNVEV (reference sequence). CDR3 residues: CASSSLNTGELFF. The CDR3 DNA follows: TGTGCCAGCAGTTCACTGAACACCGGGGAGCTGTTTTTT.

This chain joins TRBV7-2 and TRBJ1-1; no definite D call. Trimming left V 1 base short and J 0 bases short, with 9 bases between. Germline V gene sequence: CDR1 SGHTA, CDR2 FQGNSA. The CDR3 consists of 15 residues. DNA of the CDR3: TGTGCCAGCAGCTTAGAAAGGGCCATGAACACTGAAGCTTTCTTT. Protein product: CASSLERAMNTEAFF.

This clone was observed at least ten times. The chain has TRBV28 and TRBJ2-7, with 14 bases lining up with TRBD2. The CDR3 has 18 amino acids. V lost 5 bases and J lost 2; bases outside the gene matches: 11. Germline V lookup: CDR1 MDHEN, CDR2 SYDVKM. The CDR3 is CASSNLRTSGRTTYEQYF. CDR3 DNA: TGTGCCAGCAGTAACCTTCGGACTAGCGGGAGGACCACCTACGAGCAGTACTTC.

The chain links TRBV15 to TRBJ2-7, with D maybe TRBD1 (5 bases). V was pared by 0 bases and J by 6 bases, with 15 bases between. Per germline, CDR1 LNHNV and CDR2 YYDKDF (reference sequence). The CDR3 covers 15 residues. The CDR3 loop is CATSRDWGHRPEQYF. CDR3 nucleotide sequence: TGTGCCACCAGCAGAGATTGGGGCCATCGACCCGAGCAGTACTTC.

The V gene is TRBV10-3, the J gene TRBJ2-1; D is unresolved. The CDR3 runs 12 residues. Trimming removed 6 bases at V and 6 bases at J, with 9 bases between. The germline gives CDR1 ENHRY, CDR2 SYGVKD. CDR3 protein: CAIRGSSNEQFF. The CDR3 region has the DNA TGTGCCATCAGGGGCTCGTCCAATGAGCAGTTCTTC.

Ten or more counts support this clone. V usage is TRBV28 and J usage is TRBJ2-7, with 7 bases matching TRBD1. The CDR3 extends over 17 amino acids. CDR1 is MDHEN and CDR2 is SYDVKM in the germline V gene. V gave up 5 bases and J gave up 2 bases; unmatched junction bases: 15. The CDR3 region has the DNA TGTGCCAGCAGTCTTGAGCCCTGGGACAGTATTCCCTACGAGCAGTACTTC. Protein product: CASSLEPWDSIPYEQYF.

This clone was seen once. This sequence joins TRBV7-9 and TRBJ2-2; possibly TRBD1 for D (6 bases). The V gene lost 6 bases and the J gene lost 0 bases, with 8 bases spanning the gap. This CDR3 spans 14 amino acids. Germline V gene data show CDR1 as SEHNR and CDR2 as FQNEAQ (reference sequence). The CDR3 nucleotides are TGTGCCAGCAGTGGACAGTCGAACACCGGGGAGCTGTTTTTT. It translates to CASSGQSNTGELFF.

The chain recombines TRBV9 with TRBJ1-2; 9 bases match TRBD1. This CDR3 spans 14 amino acids. V was pared by 4 bases and J by 6 bases, with 7 bases of the junction left unmatched. Germline CDR1 reads SGDLS; CDR2 reads YYNGEE. CDR3: CASSQFRDRDGYTF. CDR3 coding DNA: TGTGCCAGCAGCCAATTCCGGGACAGGGATGGCTACACCTTC. Based on the CDR3 plus reference TRBV9 and TRBJ1-2, the full variable domain is DSGVTQTPKHLITATGQRVTLRCSPRSGDLSVYWYQQSLDQGLQFLIQYYNGEERAKGNILERFSAQQFPDLHSELNLSSLELGDSALYFCASSQFRDRDGYTFGSGTRLTVV.

Concerning this clone itself: Other nucleotide sequences from this sample produce the same CDR3. The chain has TRBV5-1 and TRBJ1-2; D not certain. Germline values: CDR1 SGHRS, CDR2 YFSETQ. This CDR3 spans 14 amino acids. Trimming removed 0 bases from V and 2 bases from J, with 8 bases in between. CDR3 in amino acids: CASSLGQGNYGYTF. DNA for the CDR3: TGCGCCAGCAGCTTGGGACAAGGCAACTATGGCTACACCTTC.

To note about this clone: This CDR3 is also generated by other DNA sequences in the sample. The chain carries TRBV5-1 and TRBJ2-1, with D perhaps being TRBD1 or TRBD2 (5 bases each). Germline CDR1 and CDR2: SGHRS and YFSETQ. The ends were cut back, 3 bases at V and 4 bases at J, with 11 bases in the middle. The CDR3 is made up of 14 amino acids. The CDR3 loop reads CASSSGTEYNEQFF. As DNA, the CDR3 is TGCGCCAGCAGCTCCGGGACGGAATACAATGAGCAGTTCTTC.

This clone was seen only a few times. This chain connects TRBV5-5 to TRBJ2-1; 13 bases line up with TRBD2. Trimming cost V 6 bases and J 7 bases; bases outside gene matches: 7. Per the germline V gene, CDR1 is SGHKS and CDR2 is YYEKEE (reference sequence). This CDR3 has 15 residues. CDR3 amino acids: CASILGLAGENEQFF. In DNA form, the CDR3 reads TGTGCCAGCATCCTCGGACTAGCGGGAGAGAATGAGCAGTTCTTC.

The CDR3, as DNA: TGCAGCGCCCGAACAGGGTCTGATGGCTACACCTTC. Protein product: CSARTGSDGYTF. The rearrangement joins TRBV29-1 to TRBJ1-2; D is possibly TRBD1 (6 bases). This CDR3 region has 12 residues. Germline CDR1 is SQVTM and CDR2 is ANQGSEA. Between the trimmed V and J ends, which lost 7 bases and 6 bases, there was a span of 15 bases.

This clone was seen only a few times. V gene TRBV2 combines with J gene TRBJ1-4, with 11 bases lining up with TRBD1. CDR1 SNHLY and CDR2 FYNNEI come from the germline V gene. The CDR3 runs 15 residues. Trimming cost V 7 bases and J 14 bases; bases outside gene matches: 15. CDR3 DNA sequence: TGTGCCAGCATTATCGAAGGGACAGGGGGTTTTGGGCTGTTTTTT. Residues: CASIIEGTGGFGLFF.

The chain recombines TRBV7-7 with TRBJ1-1; D gene ambiguous. The ends were cut back, 2 bases at V and 9 bases at J, with 13 bases in the middle. The CDR3 has 13 residues. Germline lookup yields CDR1 SSHAT and CDR2 FNYEAQ (reference sequence). The CDR3 DNA is TGTGCCAGCAGCTTAAGTTTGAGAGATCAAGCTTTCTTT. It yields the protein CASSLSLRDQAFF.

The chain uses TRBV19 and TRBJ2-5; D not certain. Germline-derived CDR1 and CDR2 are LNHDA and SQIVND (reference sequence). Trimming removed 5 bases from V and 4 bases from J, with 17 bases in between. There are 15 residues in the CDR3. The CDR3 loop reads CASSPTHMKPETQYF. In nucleotides, the CDR3 is TGTGCCAGTAGTCCCACCCACATGAAGCCAGAGACCCAGTACTTC. The full variable domain, its missing parts supplied by reference TRBV19 and TRBJ2-5, is DGGITQSPKYLFRKEGQNVTLSCEQNLNHDAMYWYRQDPGQGLRLIYYSQIVNDFQKGDIAEGYSVSREKKESFPLTVTSAQKNPTAFYLCASSPTHMKPETQYFGPGTRLLVL.

Concerning this clone itself: Other DNA sequences in the sample encode the same CDR3. V usage is TRBV5-1 and J usage is TRBJ1-2, with D unclear. Germline CDR1 and CDR2: SGHRS and YFSETQ. The CDR3 has 14 residues. Trimming pared 0 bases from V and 4 bases from J, leaving 10 bases between. The CDR3 loop is CASSLVSGIYGYTF. CDR3 in DNA: TGCGCCAGCAGCTTGGTATCGGGGATCTATGGCTACACCTTC.

This chain uses TRBV6-1 with TRBJ1-2; D is uncertain. CDR3 size: 13 residues. V dropped 2 bases and J dropped 3 bases, with 7 bases sitting between them. The V gene's germline CDR1 is MNHNS and CDR2 SASEGT. CDR3 loop: CASSESTYYGYTF. The DNA of the CDR3 is TGTGCCAGCAGTGAATCCACCTACTATGGCTACACCTTC.

The chain has TRBV7-6 and TRBJ2-7; D possibly corresponds to TRBD2 (5 bases). Trimming took off 1 base at V and 2 bases at J, with 15 bases between the two ends. CDR3 length: 16 amino acids. Germline V gene lookup returns CDR1 SGHVS and CDR2 FNYEAQ. In DNA form, the CDR3 reads TGTGCCAGCAGCTTAGATCGAGCGGCAGCGGCCTACGAGCAGTACTTC. Translating gives CASSLDRAAAAYEQYF.

This clone was found a few times. The genes are TRBV6-1 and TRBJ2-3, with 9 bases fitting TRBD2. Germline CDR1 and CDR2: MNHNS and SASEGT. CDR3 length: 16 residues. Germline trimming cut 1 base from V and 5 bases from J; bases unmatched to any gene: 7. As DNA, the CDR3 is TGTGCCAGCAGTGAAGGACTAGCGGCCCGCGGAGATACGCAGTATTTT. Protein product: CASSEGLAARGDTQYF.

The chain links TRBV18 to TRBJ1-2; D is unclear. Trimming took off 3 bases at V and 5 bases at J, with 7 bases between the two ends. Germline values: CDR1 KGHSH, CDR2 LQKENI. CDR3 size: 12 residues. The CDR3 DNA is TGTGCCAGCTCACCGGAAGGGTATGGCTACACCTTC. Its translation is CASSPEGYGYTF. The whole variable domain, remainder taken from reference TRBV18 and TRBJ1-2, is NAGVMQNPRHLVRRRGQEARLRCSPMKGHSHVYWYRQLPEEGLKFMVYLQKENIIDESGMPKERFSAEFPKEGPSILRIQQVVRGDSAAYFCASSPEGYGYTFGSGTRLTVV.

The chain has TRBV28 and TRBJ2-2; 10 positions match TRBD2. The CDR3 loop spans 22 amino acids. Looked up from germline, CDR1 is MDHEN and CDR2 is SYDVKM. J gave up 5 bases and V 2 bases, and 23 bases lay outside the gene matches. CDR3 sequence (DNA): TGTGCCAGCAGTTTAGGCCCGAGTTTTGGGTCTAGCGGGAGATTGGAGACCGGGGAGCTGTTTTTT. It specifies CASSLGPSFGSSGRLETGELFF.

The chain recombines TRBV6-1 with TRBJ2-2; 8 positions agree with TRBD1. The CDR3 contains 17 residues. Germline V gene sequence: CDR1 MNHNS, CDR2 SASEGT. Trimming took 3 bases from V and 6 from J; bases not matched to a gene: 12. The DNA of the CDR3 is TGTGCCAGCAGTGATCCCCAGGGGGGACAGGTAGCCGGGGAGCTGTTTTTT. Residues: CASSDPQGGQVAGELFF.

V usage is TRBV5-6 and J usage is TRBJ1-5, with D perhaps matching TRBD1 (5 bases). CDR1 SGHDT and CDR2 YYEEEE come from the germline V gene. V lost 4 bases and J 4 bases, leaving 12 bases between the germline ends. The CDR3 runs 14 residues. CDR3 bases: TGTGCCAGCAGCCGAGGACGGGGGAATCAGCCCCAGCATTTT. This translates into CASSRGRGNQPQHF. The full variable domain, in which reference TRBV5-6 and TRBJ1-5 provide the parts outside the CDR3, is DAGVTQSPTHLIKTRGQQVTLRCSPKSGHDTVSWYQQALGQGPQFIFQYYEEEERQRGNFPDRFSGHQFPNYSSELNVNALLLGDSALYLCASSRGRGNQPQHFGDGTRLSIL.